This T cell receptor (beta chain) was documented in a study of blood T cell repertoires in COVID-19. Across the whole study: The origin of the acute and convalescent COVID-19 samples was the United States, Italy and Spain. Sample material is recorded as cDNA or gDNA derived from T cells, B-cell-depleted T cells, or PBMCs.

Original analysis: Quantification of nucleated cells was approximated via reference gene primer amplification. Assay used: immunoSEQ multiplex PCR; TCRdb lists only in-frame clones, some missing. Clone size and V and J calls were adopted from that table, with D and trimming inferred from the DNA. The sample shows about 81,000 clones, 85% to 90% of them seen only once. This receptor was obtained from a woman of 80 years or more with acute or convalescent COVID-19. The specimen was peripheral blood.

CDR3 loop: CASSFTLDSDTQYF. The CDR3 bases are TGCGCCAGCAGCTTTACCCTGGACTCGGATACGCAGTATTTT. This rearrangement joins TRBV5-1 to TRBJ2-3; a weak D match, TRBD2 (5 bases). This CDR3 is built from 14 residues. The germline V gene has CDR1 SGHRS and CDR2 YFSETQ. V gave up 2 bases and J gave up 6 bases, with 13 bases separating them.